These 27 T cell receptor beta chains share one sample of origin, sequenced in a study of control samples from healthy donors and cancer patients. The assay was immunoSEQ multiplex PCR, and TCRdb's table has in-frame clones only and misses some. The top ten hold about 4% of the sample, which has about 94,000 clones, 90% seen once. Sequencing was performed on blood. The receptors were gathered from a woman aged 18 to 35 in good health.

V and J are TRBV9 and TRBJ1-5; no definite D call. CDR3 length equals 16 residues. The V gene lost 0 bases and the J gene lost 7 bases, with 17 bases spanning the gap. Per the germline V gene, CDR1 is SGDLS and CDR2 is YYNGEE. The CDR3 nucleotides read TGTGCCAGCAGCGTAGAAGACCGGATAATATGGCAGCCCCAGCATTTT. Amino acid sequence: CASSVEDRIIWQPQHF. Filled out from reference TRBV9 and TRBJ1-5, the complete variable domain reads DSGVTQTPKHLITATGQRVTLRCSPRSGDLSVYWYQQSLDQGLQFLIQYYNGEERAKGNILERFSAQQFPDLHSELNLSSLELGDSALYFCASSVEDRIIWQPQHFGDGTRLSIL.

This sequence joins TRBV4-1 and TRBJ1-6; no reliable D call. Trimming took off 0 bases at V and 3 bases at J, with 21 bases between the two ends. The CDR3 has 20 residues. Germline lookup yields CDR1 MGHRA and CDR2 YSYEKL. The CDR3 nucleotides read TGCGCCAGCAGCCAAGATGGGATACCCTATTTCGTGTTCTATAATTCACCCCTCCACTTT. It translates to CASSQDGIPYFVFYNSPLHF.

V is TRBV5-1 and J is TRBJ1-1; D gene ambiguous. The germline V gene encodes CDR1 SGHRS and CDR2 YFSETQ. V was pared by 4 bases and J by 3 bases, with 16 bases between. The CDR3 runs to 15 residues. CDR3 residues: CASSVAGNSHTEAFF. DNA of the CDR3: TGCGCCAGCAGCGTGGCCGGGAACTCTCACACTGAAGCTTTCTTT.

V gene TRBV7-2 combines with J gene TRBJ1-2; D perhaps matches TRBD1 (5 bases). CDR3 length: 16 amino acids. Germline V gives CDR1 SGHTA, CDR2 FQGNSA. The germline V and J ends were trimmed by 5 bases and 1 base, with 17 bases remaining between them. The CDR3 DNA sequence: TGTGCCAGCAGCCTAACTTGGCGGGGCGATAACTATGGCTACACCTTC. Translating gives CASSLTWRGDNYGYTF.

The V call is TRBV5-6, the J call TRBJ1-3; tentatively, D is TRBD1 (5 bases). Deletions cut 8 bases from V and 2 bases from J, with 14 bases between. CDR1 and CDR2 from the germline V gene are SGHDT and YYEEEE. The CDR3 is made up of 14 amino acids. The CDR3 here is CASTPGGAGNTIYF. In nucleotides, the CDR3 is TGTGCCAGTACCCCCGGGGGGGCTGGAAACACCATATATTTT. Full variable domain (outside the CDR3, taken from reference TRBV5-6 and TRBJ1-3): DAGVTQSPTHLIKTRGQQVTLRCSPKSGHDTVSWYQQALGQGPQFIFQYYEEEERQRGNFPDRFSGHQFPNYSSELNVNALLLGDSALYLCASTPGGAGNTIYFGEGSWLTVV.

The chain joins TRBV7-9 to TRBJ2-5; no clear D gene. V lost 7 bases and J 5 bases, leaving 17 bases between the germline ends. This CDR3 spans 14 amino acids. Germline lookup yields CDR1 SEHNR and CDR2 FQNEAQ (reference sequence). The CDR3 bases are TGTGCCAGCACCCCTCGGAAATGGCCGGAGACCCAGTACTTC. This translates into CASTPRKWPETQYF.

This clone was detected only once. V is TRBV7-9 and J is TRBJ1-1, with 7 bases lining up with TRBD1. CDR1 and CDR2 from the germline V gene are SEHNR and FQNEAQ (reference sequence). The CDR3 runs to 17 residues. Germline trimming cut 4 bases from V and 3 bases from J; bases unmatched to any gene: 14. Here the CDR3 DNA reads TGTGCCAGCAGCTCCCGGGGAGGGGGCGTTTCCGACACTGAAGCTTTCTTT. Protein sequence: CASSSRGGGVSDTEAFF. The full variable domain, in which reference TRBV7-9 and TRBJ1-1 provide the parts outside the CDR3, is DTGVSQNPRHKITKRGQNVTFRCDPISEHNRLYWYRQTLGQGPEFLTYFQNEAQLEKSRLLSDRFSAERPKGSFSTLEIQRTEQGDSAMYLCASSSRGGGVSDTEAFFGQGTRLTVV.

This clone appeared once. The chain has TRBV3-1 (or the pseudogene TRBV3-2) and TRBJ1-1; a weak D match, TRBD1 (6 bases). In germline, CDR1 is LGHDT, CDR2 YNNKEL (reference sequence). The CDR3 runs 14 residues. The V gene lost 4 bases and the J gene lost 5 bases, with 14 bases spanning the gap. CDR3 region: CASSPRQVGTEAFF. The CDR3 DNA is TGTGCCAGCAGCCCCCGACAGGTGGGGACTGAAGCTTTCTTT.

This sequence joins TRBV7-3 and TRBJ1-3; D unclear. V lost 5 bases to trimming and J lost 0 bases, with 11 bases between them. CDR3 size: 15 residues. CDR1 and CDR2 from the germline V gene are SGHTA and FQGTGA. The CDR3 sequence: CASSLGPNSGNTIYF. The CDR3 DNA follows: TGTGCCAGCAGCCTAGGACCGAACTCTGGAAACACCATATATTTT.

The CDR3 nucleotides are TGTGCCAGCAGTCGGCGGGACAGGGGGCCTTCACCCCTCCACTTT. Protein product: CASSRRDRGPSPLHF. The chain is built from TRBV5-6 and TRBJ1-6; TRBD1 matches 12 bases. Germline CDR1 SGHDT, CDR2 YYEEEE. J gave up 9 bases and V 5 bases, and 6 bases lay outside the gene matches. This CDR3 is 15 amino acids long.

The chain couples TRBV5-1 to TRBJ1-2; 10 bases are a match to TRBD1. CDR1 SGHRS and CDR2 YFSETQ come from the germline V gene. Losses at the gene ends were 4 bases for V and 6 bases for J; bases not matched to a gene: 6. This CDR3 is built from 14 residues. In DNA form, the CDR3 reads TGCGCCAGCAGCGAAACCGGGACAGGGGATGGCTACACCTTC. Translating gives CASSETGTGDGYTF.

J is TRBJ2-7 and V is TRBV4-1, with TRBD1 identical over 8 bases. Germline lookup yields CDR1 MGHRA and CDR2 YSYEKL. This CDR3 comprises 16 residues. The trim removed 4 bases at V and 4 bases at J, leaving 12 bases unmatched. CDR3 nucleotides: TGCGCCAGCAGCCGAACTGGCCGGGACAGGAGTTACGAGCAGTACTTC. Translated: CASSRTGRDRSYEQYF.

The gene calls are TRBV10-3 and TRBJ1-1; TRBD1 matches at 7 bases. Unmatched junction bases numbered 4, after V lost 6 bases and J lost 3 bases. The CDR3 has 13 amino acids. The V gene's germline CDR1 is ENHRY and CDR2 SYGVKD. The CDR3 DNA is TGTGCCATCAGGACAGGGAGGGACACTGAAGCTTTCTTT. Its protein is CAIRTGRDTEAFF.

V is TRBV2 and J is TRBJ2-2; D is possibly TRBD2 (5 bases). Trimming left V 7 bases short and J 5 bases short, with 17 bases between. The V gene's germline CDR1 is SNHLY and CDR2 FYNNEI. The CDR3 is made up of 15 amino acids. CDR3 region: CASKHGELETGELFF. CDR3 sequence (DNA): TGTGCCAGCAAACACGGGGAGTTAGAAACCGGGGAGCTGTTTTTT.

This sequence joins TRBV7-9 and TRBJ1-1, with D unclear. Germline-derived CDR1 and CDR2 are SEHNR and FQNEAQ (reference sequence). Trimming took 8 bases from V and 0 from J, leaving 7 bases between them. This CDR3 spans 12 amino acids. CDR3 amino acids: CASWQVNTEAFF. DNA for the CDR3: TGTGCCAGCTGGCAGGTGAACACTGAAGCTTTCTTT.

The chain is built from TRBV7-9 and TRBJ2-1; D is undetermined. Germline V gene lookup returns CDR1 SEHNR and CDR2 FQNEAQ (reference sequence). Between the trimmed V and J ends, which lost 1 base and 1 base, there was a span of 14 bases. The CDR3 has 17 residues. The CDR3 protein is CASSLVRGPESYNEQFF. CDR3 nucleotide sequence: TGTGCCAGCAGCTTAGTGCGCGGTCCTGAGTCCTACAATGAGCAGTTCTTC.

V is TRBV4-1 and J is TRBJ1-1; 7 nucleotides match TRBD1. The ends lost 5 bases at V and 10 bases at J; junction bases unmatched: 7. Germline CDR1 is MGHRA and CDR2 is YSYEKL. The CDR3 extends over 12 amino acids. The CDR3 loop is CASSSRQGTAFF. The CDR3 bases are TGCGCCAGCAGCAGCCGACAGGGCACAGCTTTCTTT.

This chain joins TRBV18 and TRBJ1-3, with no clear D. V was trimmed by 0 bases and J by 0 bases, leaving 9 bases between them. Germline CDR1 reads KGHSH; CDR2 reads LQKENI. This CDR3 has 16 residues. In DNA form, the CDR3 reads TGTGCCAGCTCACCACCGTCGGTCAGCTCTGGAAACACCATATATTTT. It codes for CASSPPSVSSGNTIYF.

The chain uses TRBV7-7 and TRBJ1-3, with TRBD1 identical over 10 bases. The CDR3 spans 15 residues. Germline CDR1 is SSHAT and CDR2 is FNYEAQ (reference sequence). V shed 5 bases, J shed 4 bases, and the junction held 5 bases outside the gene matches. Here the CDR3 DNA reads TGTGCCAGCAGCCCCGGGACAGGGGTGGGAAACACCATATATTTT. Its translation: CASSPGTGVGNTIYF.

The DNA for the CDR3 is TGTGCCAGCAGTGACCTACAGGGCCTGAACACTGAAGCTTTCTTT. It codes for CASSDLQGLNTEAFF. The chain recombines TRBV6-1 with TRBJ1-1, with D perhaps TRBD1 (6 bases). The CDR3 runs 15 residues. Deletions cut 3 bases from V and 0 bases from J, with 11 bases between. CDR1 and CDR2 from the germline V gene are MNHNS and SASEGT.

The chain joins TRBV4-2 to TRBJ2-7; D might be TRBD1 or TRBD2, each matching 5 bases. Trimming stripped 0 bases from V and 0 bases from J, with 12 bases between. The CDR3 is 16 amino acids. The germline CDR1 and CDR2 sequences are LGHNA and YNFKEQ. CDR3 amino acids: CASSQDLGAGSYEQYF. The CDR3 nucleotides are TGTGCCAGCAGCCAAGACCTCGGGGCCGGCTCCTACGAGCAGTACTTC.

Turning to this clone: An end of the junction does not agree with germline; a read error may underlie this. The same CDR3 is also encoded by other DNA sequences in this sample. V is TRBV4-1 and J is TRBJ2-2, with a possible D match to TRBD2 (5 bases). Germline CDR1 MGHRA, CDR2 YSYEKL. This CDR3 has 16 residues. The CDR3 reads CASSQGVVASAGELFF. Written as DNA, the CDR3 is TGCGCCAGCAGCCAAGGAGTGGTAGCGAGCGCCGGGGAACTGTTTTTT.

DNA for the CDR3: TGTGCCAGCAGCTTCATTCTTACGAACACCGGGGAGCTGTTTTTT. This codes for CASSFILTNTGELFF. V usage is TRBV5-6 and J usage is TRBJ2-2; D uncertain. Germline V gives CDR1 SGHDT, CDR2 YYEEEE. Trimming took 2 bases from V and 0 from J, leaving 8 bases between them. This CDR3 spans 15 amino acids.

The CDR3 spells CASRRTGRLDSGNTIYF. CDR3 bases: TGTGCCAGTAGGAGGACAGGGCGCCTGGACTCTGGAAACACCATATATTTT. J is TRBJ1-3 and V is TRBV19, with 8 bases that match TRBD1. Unmatched junction bases numbered 10, after V lost 6 bases and J lost 0 bases. CDR1 LNHDA and CDR2 SQIVND come from the germline V gene (reference sequence). CDR3 length equals 17 residues. The full variable domain, completed using reference TRBV19 and TRBJ1-3, is DGGITQSPKYLFRKEGQNVTLSCEQNLNHDAMYWYRQDPGQGLRLIYYSQIVNDFQKGDIAEGYSVSREKKESFPLTVTSAQKNPTAFYLCASRRTGRLDSGNTIYFGEGSWLTVV.

V and J are TRBV7-9 and TRBJ2-1; 7 positions match TRBD1. Germline trimming cut 4 bases from V and 0 bases from J; bases unmatched to any gene: 6. Germline assignment: CDR1 SEHNR and CDR2 FQNEAQ (reference sequence). The CDR3 is 16 amino acids. CDR3 sequence (DNA): TGTGCCAGCAGCTCACAGGGGACGAGCTCCTACAATGAGCAGTTCTTC. This codes for CASSSQGTSSYNEQFF. Supplemented by reference TRBV7-9 and TRBJ2-1, the full variable domain reads DTGVSQNPRHKITKRGQNVTFRCDPISEHNRLYWYRQTLGQGPEFLTYFQNEAQLEKSRLLSDRFSAERPKGSFSTLEIQRTEQGDSAMYLCASSSQGTSSYNEQFFGPGTRLTVL.

This chain connects TRBV6-1 to TRBJ2-5, with 7 bases that match TRBD2. The CDR3 contains 14 residues. With V trimmed by 0 bases and J by 5 bases, 3 bases remained unmatched. CDR1 is MNHNS, CDR2 SASEGT, per germline. The CDR3 DNA sequence: TGTGCCAGCAGTGAAGCGTACGGGGGGGAGACCCAGTACTTC. Its translation: CASSEAYGGETQYF.

This clone occurred a few times. The chain employs TRBV5-8 and TRBJ1-1; D is undetermined. Trimming stripped 2 bases from V and 7 bases from J, with 9 bases between. The CDR3 is 12 amino acids. The germline V gene encodes CDR1 SGHTS and CDR2 YDEGEE. The CDR3 DNA is TGTGCCAGCAGCTTAGGAGTAGTTGAAGCTTTCTTT. Translated: CASSLGVVEAFF.